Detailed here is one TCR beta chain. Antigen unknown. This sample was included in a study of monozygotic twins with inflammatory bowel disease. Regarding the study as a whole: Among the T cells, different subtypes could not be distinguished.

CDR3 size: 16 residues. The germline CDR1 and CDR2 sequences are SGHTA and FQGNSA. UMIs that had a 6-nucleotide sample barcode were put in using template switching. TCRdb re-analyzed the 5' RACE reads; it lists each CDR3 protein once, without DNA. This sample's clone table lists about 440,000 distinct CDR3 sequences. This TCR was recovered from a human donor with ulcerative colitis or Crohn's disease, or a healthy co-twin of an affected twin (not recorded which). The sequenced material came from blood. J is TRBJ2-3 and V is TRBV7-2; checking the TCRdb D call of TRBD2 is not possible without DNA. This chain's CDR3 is CASSSRLAGFTDTQYF.